Given below is one T cell receptor beta chain in context. The TCR beta repertoire was assessed by survey-level immunoSEQ sequencing. Only in-frame clones appear in the TCRdb table, and some are missing; sequencing was by immunoSEQ multiplex PCR. The sample consists of nearly 70,000 clones, around 93% of them appearing once. The specimen was PBMCs. This sequence was found in a man in his forties with rheumatoid arthritis.

CDR3 amino acids: CASSLAGTLDAVNTEAFF. Written as DNA, the CDR3 is TGCGCCAGCAGCTTGGCCGGAACGTTGGACGCCGTGAACACTGAAGCTTTCTTT. This chain uses TRBV5-1 with TRBJ1-1, with no clear D. There are 18 residues in the CDR3. With 0 bases removed from V and 0 bases from J, the gap between germline ends came to 18 bases. Germline CDR1 is SGHRS and CDR2 is YFSETQ.